These 15 T cell receptor beta chains were all obtained from the same sample, sequenced in a study of blood T cell repertoires in COVID-19. Libraries were prepared by immunoSEQ multiplex PCR; TCRdb keeps only in-frame clonotypes and omits some of them. The sample records approximately 140,000 clones, around 83% being singletons. The sequencing input was peripheral blood. Source of these receptors: a man under 40 with COVID-19, enrolled during active disease.

The chain uses TRBV12-3 or TRBV12-4 and TRBJ2-7; D is perhaps TRBD1 (6 bases). The CDR3 has 12 residues. V was trimmed by 6 bases and J by 4 bases, leaving 10 bases between them. Written as DNA, the CDR3 is TGTGCCAGCAGGGGTAGGGGGTACGAGCAGTACTTC. Protein product: CASRGRGYEQYF.

The rearrangement joins TRBV18 to TRBJ1-2; TRBD1 is a possible D gene (6 bases). Between the trimmed V and J ends, which lost 2 bases and 2 bases, there was a span of 12 bases. The CDR3 extends over 15 amino acids. CDR1 KGHSH and CDR2 LQKENI come from the germline V gene. The CDR3 nucleotides read TGTGCCAGCTCACCAGGGGTGGGGGCCAACTATGGCTACACCTTC. Protein: CASSPGVGANYGYTF.

This rearrangement joins TRBV18 to TRBJ2-1, with D possibly matching TRBD2 (6 bases). Looked up from germline, CDR1 is KGHSH and CDR2 is LQKENI. The CDR3 sequence is 18 residues long. Trimming left V 3 bases short and J 3 bases short, with 21 bases between. In nucleotides, the CDR3 is TGTGCCAGCTCACCGTCACCCCTTACGGGAGACTTCTACAATGAGCAGTTCTTC. Amino acids: CASSPSPLTGDFYNEQFF.

This clone has only one observation. The chain recombines TRBV7-2 with TRBJ2-3; D is ambiguous. This CDR3 spans 14 amino acids. CDR1 SGHTA and CDR2 FQGNSA come from the germline V gene. The V end lost 1 base, the J end lost 4 bases, and 9 bases lay between the germline ends. The CDR3 bases are TGTGCCAGCAGCTTAGACCCCGCGGCAGATACGCAGTATTTT. Encoded protein: CASSLDPAADTQYF. Variable domain in full (rest from reference TRBV7-2 and TRBJ2-3): GAGVSQSPSNKVTEKGKDVELRCDPISGHTALYWYRQSLGQGLEFLIYFQGNSAPDKSGLPSDRFSAERTGGSVSTLTIQRTQQEDSAVYLCASSLDPAADTQYFGPGTRLTVL.

This rearrangement joins TRBV7-3 to TRBJ2-3, with TRBD2 as a possible D gene (6 bases). The V end was cut by 6 bases, the J end by 1 base, with 14 bases between. Germline V gene data show CDR1 as SGHTA and CDR2 as FQGTGA. CDR3 length: 15 amino acids. CDR3 region: CASSFAPGGTDTQYF. CDR3 sequence (DNA): TGTGCCAGCAGTTTCGCGCCGGGGGGCACAGATACGCAGTATTTT.

The chain employs TRBV19 and TRBJ2-4, with D unclear. The CDR3 covers 13 residues. Germline CDR1 and CDR2: LNHDA and SQIVND (reference sequence). V lost 2 bases to trimming and J lost 2 bases, with 4 bases between them. CDR3 sequence reads: CASSISSKNIQYF. For the CDR3, the DNA is TGTGCCAGTAGTATAAGCTCCAAAAACATTCAGTACTTC.

This clone was seen just once. Being one base from a much bigger clone, this may be a read error. Other DNA sequences in this specimen translate into the identical CDR3. The chain couples TRBV19 to TRBJ1-5; the match to TRBD1 covers 8 bases. This CDR3 contains 16 residues. Looked up from germline, CDR1 is LNHDA and CDR2 is SQIVND (reference sequence). V lost 3 bases, J lost 4 bases, and 8 bases stayed unmatched. The CDR3: CASSISSDRVNQPQHF. The CDR3 bases are TGTGCCAGTAGTATCAGTTCGGACAGGGTTAATCAGCCCCAGCATTTT.

V and J are TRBV5-5 and TRBJ2-2; 9 bases are a match to TRBD1. V lost 2 bases and J lost 7; bases outside the gene matches: 6. The germline gives CDR1 SGHKS, CDR2 YYEKEE (reference sequence). This CDR3 contains 15 residues. The CDR3, as DNA: TGTGCCAGCAGCTTCGGGGACAGGGCAGTCGGGGAGCTGTTTTTT. Translating it yields CASSFGDRAVGELFF.

The chain has TRBV11-2 and TRBJ2-5; the D is unclear. V lost 3 bases and J 2 bases, leaving 4 bases between the germline ends. This CDR3 is built from 12 residues. Germline loops: CDR1 SGHAT, CDR2 FQNNGV. The CDR3 DNA is TGTGCCAGCAGCTTCGGGCAAGAGACCCAGTACTTC. This gives the protein CASSFGQETQYF.

The chain carries TRBV11-2 and TRBJ2-5; the D gene is possibly TRBD1 (5 bases). V was cut by 5 bases and J by 5 bases, with 21 bases left in between. Germline CDR1 reads SGHAT; CDR2 reads FQNNGV. This CDR3 has 16 residues. CDR3 amino acids: CASSPVPKGWFETQYF. For the CDR3, the DNA is TGTGCCAGCAGCCCAGTGCCAAAGGGGTGGTTTGAGACCCAGTACTTC.

The rearrangement joins TRBV5-1 to TRBJ2-3; 10 positions match TRBD1. V was pared by 4 bases and J by 5 bases, with 10 bases of the junction left unmatched. Germline CDR1 is SGHRS and CDR2 is YFSETQ. This CDR3 spans 16 amino acids. CDR3 residues: CASSPAGQGTVDTQYF. In nucleotides, the CDR3 is TGCGCCAGCAGCCCCGCGGGACAGGGGACGGTAGATACGCAGTATTTT. Looking up the rest from reference TRBV5-1 and TRBJ2-3 gives the full variable domain: KAGVTQTPRYLIKTRGQQVTLSCSPISGHRSVSWYQQTPGQGLQFLFEYFSETQRNKGNFPGRFSGRQFSNSRSEMNVSTLELGDSALYLCASSPAGQGTVDTQYFGPGTRLTVL.

The chain uses TRBV6-4 and TRBJ2-1; D may be TRBD1 (7 bases). V was pared by 0 bases and J by 10 bases, with 16 bases between. Germline CDR1 MRHNA, CDR2 SNTAGT. The CDR3 totals 15 residues. The CDR3 reads CASSDSSGGSKEQFF. DNA of the CDR3: TGTGCCAGCAGTGACTCGTCAGGGGGGTCAAAAGAGCAGTTCTTC.

The V gene is TRBV28, the J gene TRBJ2-1; 7 positions agree with TRBD2. V shed 4 bases, J shed 5 bases, and the junction held 5 bases outside the gene matches. Germline-derived CDR1 and CDR2 are MDHEN and SYDVKM. There are 14 residues in the CDR3. The CDR3 here is CASSWGGRDNEQFF. The CDR3 DNA is TGTGCCAGCAGTTGGGGCGGGAGAGACAATGAGCAGTTCTTC.

V gene TRBV30 combines with J gene TRBJ1-5; maybe TRBD1 (5 bases). Trimming shortened V by 5 bases and J by 3 bases, and 11 bases separated the two germline ends. The CDR3 sequence is 13 residues long. Germline CDR1 reads GTSNPN; CDR2 reads SVGIG (reference sequence). For the CDR3, the DNA is TGTGCCTGGTCACGGACACTCAATCAGCCCCAGCATTTT. It yields the protein CAWSRTLNQPQHF.

This chain links TRBV29-1 with TRBJ2-3; 13 nucleotides agree with TRBD2. Unmatched junction bases numbered 8, after V lost 3 bases and J lost 8 bases. Germline V gene sequence: CDR1 SQVTM, CDR2 ANQGSEA. The CDR3 is 15 residues long. The CDR3, as DNA: TGCAGCGTTGATACTAGCGGGAGGGGCGTGGGTACGCAGTATTTT. It specifies CSVDTSGRGVGTQYF.